These T cell receptor beta chains were read from a single sample in a study of CD8 T cells in ankylosing spondylitis. TCRdb ran MiXCR on the 5' RACE reads and lists one entry per CDR3 protein. The top ten clones hold more than 13% of a sample with 150,000 to 200,000 distinct CDR3 sequences, around a tenth of them seen once. Sequencing input: blood, either unsorted or a sorted T cell fraction (not recorded which). These receptors were obtained from a female donor with ankylosing spondylitis or in good health (not recorded which). The CDR3 runs from the conserved cysteine through the conserved F or W.

j_gene	len	v_gene	CDR3aa
TRBJ2-7	13	TRBV7-9	CASSLDRVYEQYF
TRBJ1-2	14	TRBV6-5	CASSYWEGDDGYTF
TRBJ2-7	13	TRBV18	CASSFKPDYEQYF
TRBJ2-1	14	TRBV7-6	CASSLRDSDNEQFF
TRBJ2-7	14	TRBV6-1	CASSAGVGSYEQYF
TRBJ2-1	18	TRBV6-2/TRBV6-3	CASSDGASGRPIYNEQFF
TRBJ1-2	14	TRBV20-1	CSARDRGRNYGYTF
TRBJ2-1	15	TRBV11-2	CASSGGAGDRNEQFF
TRBJ1-2	13	TRBV20-1	CSALGQKRVGYTF
TRBJ1-1	12	TRBV30	CAWSPTHTEAFF
TRBJ2-1	16	TRBV7-9	CASSSLSSGSLNEQFF
TRBJ2-1	15	TRBV15	CATSRAGWSYNEQFF
TRBJ2-1	9	TRBV6-2/TRBV6-3	CASEGEQFF
TRBJ2-4	17	TRBV7-9	CASSLVVAELAKNIQYF
TRBJ1-2	14	TRBV7-9	CASSWIDGNYGYTF
TRBJ2-5	14	TRBV5-6	CASSLAPLQETQYF
TRBJ2-7	16	TRBV7-2	CASSPGAGRGLYEQYF